This T cell receptor (beta chain) is from a study of cytomegalovirus exposure and HLA in healthy donors (dated by TCRdb to between 2016 and 2019). About the full investigation: An earlier analysis of fewer than 750 of the donors reported 276 Gb of sequence data and 117 million unique TCR beta sequences obtained from 180 million or so T cells. Among about 400 genotyped donors of the cohort, an average of roughly 230,000 unique TCR beta nucleotide sequences was sequenced per donor, of which roughly 18% were non-productive. The study combined high-throughput TCR immunosequencing, statistical association of individual TCRs with disease status, and machine learning to predict cytomegalovirus infection status. In a later genetic analysis, genome-wide SNP genotypes for about 65% of the roughly 670 donors were used, and that subset was treated as a discovery cohort. The study was designed to test whether signatures of past pathogen exposure could be identified by cataloging public T cell receptors. Of the 350 to 400 genotyped donors, 81% fell in the genetic ancestry cluster associated with self-reported Caucasian donors. Typing coverage differed by locus: A, B, C, DRB1 and DQB1 were typed in roughly 629-640 donors, DQA1 in roughly 510, DPA1 in 600 to 610, and DPB1 in 400 to 490. Alongside the repertoire data, information on donor age, sex, ethnicity and CMV serostatus was compiled. In the later analysis, no new phenotypic data were used to find candidate immune exposures; instead, reliance was placed on TCR beta sequences and their occurrence across donors. A separate validation cohort of some 130 different subjects was used in addition to the 666-subject first cohort. Both class I and class II loci were covered by HLA typing, at four-digit resolution. Using immunosequencing, the study profiled T cell repertoires from about 620 subjects and related those repertoires to cytomegalovirus serostatus. Around 300 gigabases of sequencing data and approximately 80 million unique TCR sequences were included in an early release covering about 620 HLA-typed donors. Every discovery cohort repertoire had been produced on one sequencing platform. To decide whether each TCR beta V gene segment behaved as functional or pseudogenic, an earlier analysis of some 600 of the donors relied on high-throughput TCR beta sequencing. Five DR-DQ haplotypes were handled as single units for association and clustering, since linkage in the cohort was strong. In a later analysis, previously published TCR beta repertoires from 550 to 750 donors were re-analyzed and high-resolution HLA genotyping was added so that TCR occurrence patterns could be studied.

To prepare the library, the immunoSEQ multiplex PCR assay was applied. For the multiplex PCR, a mixture combining 60 forward primers for TCR Vbeta segments and 13 reverse primers for TCR Jbeta segments was used. Amplification of the CDR3 region of rearranged TCR beta genes was performed with a multiplex PCR assay on genomic DNA. The Illumina HiSeq System was used to sequence the amplified TCR beta libraries as 87-base-pair reads. Under the source paper's analysis protocol: A later analysis counted approximately 74 million unique TCR beta chains across the 500 to 850 repertoires, and roughly 11 million of these chains were shared by at least two donors. Raw reads were error-corrected and collapsed into unique sequences with a nearest-neighbor algorithm that merged closely related sequences to remove PCR and sequencing errors. Alignment of CDR3 sequences to IMGT reference sequences was used to assign V, D and J gene segments. For a sequence to be retained, a match of at least six nucleotides to both a V gene segment and a J gene segment was required. Rearrangements were classified as productive when the CDR3 lacked stop codons and remained in frame with V and J, and all other rearrangements were classified as non-productive. CDR3 was defined by IMGT convention, running from the second conserved V-encoded cysteine to the conserved J-encoded phenylalanine. Sequences without an unambiguous match to a single V gene segment were excluded from the earlier analysis of approximately 600 of the donors. In an earlier analysis of roughly 500 of the donors, V segments were called functional above 56.7% productive rearrangements and were called segregating when the between-donor standard deviation exceeded 5%. To diagnose cytomegalovirus status from the catalog of TCR beta chain sequences, a statistical classification framework was built. In a later analysis, V and J genes were assigned by comparing TCR nucleotide sequences against IMGT/GENE-DB human TR gene sequences. A later analysis assigned CDR3 sequences and most-parsimonious VDJ recombination scenarios with the TCRdist pipeline. In a later analysis, every TCR beta chain was defined by the combination of its CDR3 amino acid sequence and its V-gene family, and reads without a unique V-gene family were dropped. To address suspected cross-contamination and a sequencing artifact, a later analysis removed over 500 highly shared, low-generation-probability nucleotide sequences. In a later analysis, a clonal expansion index for each public chain was calculated from normalized within-repertoire ranks of inferred template counts. Generation probabilities in a later analysis came from a VDJ recombination model fitted to out-of-frame rearrangements, and those results were checked against IGoR. A later analysis scored TCR-TCR, TCR-HLA and TCR-CMV co-occurrence with hypergeometric tests, applying a repertoire-size bias correction to TCR pairs. A later analysis estimated false discovery rates by permuting HLA or CMV assignments 20 times. In a later analysis, co-occurring TCRs were grouped using DBSCAN, with TCRdist sequence similarity added in when clustering inside HLA-allele-positive subsets. Co-occurrence clustering excluded repertoires with fewer than 30,000 or more than 120,000 public chains, plus five with anomalous nucleotide sharing. In its TCRdb copy, this immuneACCESS table keeps in-frame sequences only and misses some clones. Where compared with another copy, unresolved V genes explain less than half of these, and the others have no known cause. V and J calls and clone size are those listed in that table; D and trimming were worked out from the DNA. This sample holds 100,000 or so clones; approximately 73% were observed only once. The ten largest clones capture over 3% of the sample.

Points the paper makes about the study in general: A later genetic analysis reported fewer N-insertions in productive TCRs among donors in an Asian-associated ancestry cluster than the approximately 700-donor mean. The presence/absence analyses assumed that sequencing depth was roughly uniform across donors, and that assumption may not be true. Because counts were too low, roughly 18 rarely observed V segments, including chromosome 9 orphons, were left out of the earlier analysis of some 640 of the donors. An earlier analysis of 587 of the donors showed that most TCR beta V segments appeared in productive rearrangements either about 87% or about 30% of the time, which broadly matched IMGT annotations. The only immune exposure information available for the cohort was CMV serostatus. The classifier was reported to diagnose cytomegalovirus status with high specificity and sensitivity in both the original and validation cohorts. The 87-base-pair reads could not distinguish some IMGT-functional V segments, including TRBV6-2 and TRBV6-3, so those segments were excluded. In a later analysis, TCR association rates were found to vary across HLA loci, with the most associated TCRs seen for DRB1 alleles and the fewest for HLA-C alleles. V-gene and J-gene trimming of TCR beta chains was associated with a missense DCLRE1C variant in a later genetic analysis, and the association was replicated in an independent cohort. In the study, approximately 160 TCR beta chains were listed as associated with cytomegalovirus. Three of the identified cytomegalovirus-associated TCR beta chains were confirmed in vitro to be specific for cytomegalovirus antigens. In this cohort, only TCR beta chains were sequenced, and detectable features were limited by the absence of alpha or paired-chain data. Most TCR sequences were observed very rarely across donors, whereas some public TCRs were present in many individuals. A later analysis associated roughly 17,000 TCR beta sequences with specific HLA alleles at a false discovery rate of 0.05. Correlated functional status among segregating V segments might reflect linkage disequilibrium, but an unknown experimental factor could not be ruled out. Because some donors lacked HLA typing at each locus, the association tests relied only on the typed subset. It was suggested by the authors that the approach could potentially be generalized to other disease states and immunological phenotypes. In a later analysis, HLA-associated TCR beta chains showed more clonal expansion and lower generation probabilities than non-associated chains that were equally common. Most CMV-associated TCR beta chains appeared to be HLA-restricted in a later analysis, and the HLA associations seemed to be driven largely by CMV exposure. Strong co-occurrence of HLA alleles, especially DR and DQ, made assigning TCR associations to individual alleles difficult. A further reported finding was that TCR beta sequences accurately predicted the HLA-A and HLA-B alleles for most subjects in the first cohort. According to a later analysis, parvovirus B19, influenza, CMV and Epstein-Barr virus appeared linked to several top co-occurrence clusters. The sequencing pipeline was judged likely to have produced a cluster of highly shared sequence variants as a technical artifact.

In total, roughly 670 healthy bone marrow donors made up the cohort. All cohort members were sampled while nominally healthy, although unrecorded immune exposures were likely present. The donor was CMV seronegative and was included in the group of under 450 seronegative cohort members. Every donor gave a peripheral blood sample, and the peripheral blood mononuclear cells from that sample were used for TCR beta sequencing. Genomic DNA was extracted from the blood cell samples with the Qiagen DNeasy Blood Extraction Kit. Inclusive of the bounding cysteine and phenylalanine, the CDR3 is 13 residues long. CDR3 DNA only is kept here, 39 bases in frame from base 1. CDR1 and CDR2 (ENHRY, SYGVKD) derive from the germline V gene. The junction shows trimming of 11 bases on V and 6 bases on J, and the gene matches do not reach 10 bases of it. On this clone itself: Its antigen is unknown. Base qualities are not provided; no much larger clone lies one nucleotide away.

The chain was built from TRBV10-3 and TRBJ2-1, and TRBD1 aligns with 7 junction nucleotides. Sequenced: PBMCs. The receptor was derived from a man aged 35 to 55 in good health and CMV-seronegative. The nucleotides are TGTGCCTGCGGACAGGCCCCAATCAATGAGCAGTTCTTC. Its coded protein is CACGQAPINEQFF.